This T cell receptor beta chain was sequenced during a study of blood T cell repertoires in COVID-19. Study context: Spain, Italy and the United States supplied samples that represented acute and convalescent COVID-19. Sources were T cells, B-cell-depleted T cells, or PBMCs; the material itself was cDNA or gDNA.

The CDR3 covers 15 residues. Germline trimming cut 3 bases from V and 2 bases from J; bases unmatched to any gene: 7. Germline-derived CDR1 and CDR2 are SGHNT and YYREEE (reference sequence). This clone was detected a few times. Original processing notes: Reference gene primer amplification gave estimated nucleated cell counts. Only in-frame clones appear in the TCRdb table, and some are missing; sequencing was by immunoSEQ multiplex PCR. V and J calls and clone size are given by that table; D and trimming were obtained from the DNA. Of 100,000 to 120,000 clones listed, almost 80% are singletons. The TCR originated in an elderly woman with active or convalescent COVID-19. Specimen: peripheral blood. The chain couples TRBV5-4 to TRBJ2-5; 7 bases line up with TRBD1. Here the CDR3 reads CASSWFRDSQETQYF. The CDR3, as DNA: TGTGCCAGCAGCTGGTTCCGGGACAGTCAAGAGACCCAGTACTTC.